This T cell receptor beta chain was documented in a study of radiation and T cells in renal cell carcinoma. Study-level points and caveats: Only small tumor regions of roughly 1 g were sampled.

The table came from immunoSEQ multiplex PCR; TCRdb's copy has only in-frame clones and leaves some out. Of more than 9,500 clones detected, approximately 68% appear once; the ten largest clones hold around a fifth. The ends were cut back, 5 bases at V and 4 bases at J, with 9 bases in the middle. Germline lookup yields CDR1 ENHRY and CDR2 SYGVKD. The CDR3 has 13 amino acids. Treatment indicated: treatment-naive control, cytoreductive nephrectomy. On this clone: Antigen specificity is unknown.

The sequences come from tumor tissue, collected from a patient whose treatment was nephrectomy without radiotherapy. This chain links TRBV10-3 with TRBJ1-5; a weak D match, TRBD1 (6 bases). The clonotype originates from a woman older than 75 with renal cell carcinoma. The CDR3 region has the DNA TGTGCCATCAGTTACGACAGGAATCAGCCCCAGCATTTT. Amino acids: CAISYDRNQPQHF.